This TCR beta chain is from a study of shared clonotypes between healthy human individuals. Generated by immunoSEQ multiplex PCR, the TCRdb table keeps only in-frame clones and is missing some. The table records around 2,100,000 clones, just under 95% of them present only once. CD8 cells regarded as naive lacked CD45RO, were positively chosen for CCR7, and omitted terminally differentiated effector memory CD45RA+ cells. The CDR3 has 16 residues. Germline lookup yields CDR1 LGHNA and CDR2 YSLEER. With V trimmed by 4 bases and J by 7 bases, 7 bases remained unmatched. The sequenced sample consisted of naive CD8+ T cells sorted from blood. The sequence derives from a man aged 18 to 35 in good health. This sequence joins TRBV4-3 and TRBJ2-1; 13 bases align to TRBD2. The CDR3 region is CASSRILAGGSNEQFF. In DNA form, the CDR3 reads TGCGCCAGCAGCCGCATACTAGCGGGAGGGTCGAATGAGCAGTTCTTC.